The present T cell receptor (beta chain) was sequenced within a study of T cell repertoires in cytomegalovirus infection. The wider study: CMV epitopes used comprised recently identified HLA-C-restricted ones and well-studied HLA-B-restricted ones. Indicated by public TCR beta signatures were CMV infection and matching HLA type. Notes on the study in general: HLA-C-restricted TCR beta clonotypes specific for CMV led the ex vivo response.

TCRdb itself ran the reads through MiXCR, one entry per CDR3 protein. The sample holds about 740,000 distinct CDR3 sequences, around 35% seen once. This clonotype was detected a few times. Its target is not known. This sequence was found in a human donor in good health (CMV status not recorded). Some clones in this sample may be carry-over from other donors' samples. The sample here was cultured PBMCs, taken from culture after CMV antigen stimulation.

The CDR3 sequence is CASSQGQGLSNQPQHF. The CDR3 bases are TGCGCCAGCAGCCAGGGACAGGGGCTAAGCAATCAGCCCCAGCATTTT. The chain combines TRBV4-1 with TRBJ1-5; 10 bases are shared with TRBD1. The CDR3 loop spans 16 amino acids. CDR1 is MGHRA, CDR2 YSYEKL, per germline. The junction had 3 bases not matched to a gene; V was cut back by 3 bases and J by 1 base.